This record concerns one TCR beta chain sequence. The table lists this clonotype with many counts. The target of this receptor is not known. Base qualities were left out, and no much larger clone turns up one base away. Cut back by 4 bases and 0 bases, the V and J ends lie 9 bases apart. Spanning cysteine to phenylalanine, the CDR3 consists of 15 amino acids. Left in the record is the CDR3 DNA by itself, 45 bases read in frame from the first base. Via the germline V gene (reference sequence), CDR1 is LGHDT and CDR2 YNNKEL. This specimen's time point label, interpreted: patch test 3, about 24 weeks after DPC sensitization. The treatment or condition label, read with the paper, signifies: therapeutic diphenylcyclopropenone sensitization with weekly scalp DPC. Blood at each patch-test visit was drawn before the patch test was applied. Patients were considered eligible if aged 18 to 70, diagnosed with alopecia and deemed suitable for DPC therapy, and patients were excluded if pregnant. Total RNA was extracted from unfractionated whole blood collected in Tempus Blood RNA tubes.

The library was obtained by RACE. The reads were generated on a NextSeq 500. During library preparation, unique molecular identifiers were attached to individual cDNA molecules so that TCRs could be counted quantitatively and reproducibly. From each blood RNA sample, both TCR alpha and TCR beta chains were sequenced. Concerning the study's data processing: Samples had a median of around 92,000 TCRs, with a range from roughly 20,000 to 700,000. The Decombinator software suite was used to annotate the V, J and CDR3 of the TCR reads. Every sample was subsampled to the same number of TCRs (28,000) for the PS versus PT1 abundance plots. TCRs were defined as expanded if absent before sensitization and observed at least eight times at the 2-week time point. Starting from the raw public reads, TCRdb applied fastp trimming at Q25, assembled clones with MiXCR and retained in-frame beta chains. Each entry is one CDR3 protein sequence, shown with its most common DNA and genes. The V and J calls here are based on TCRdb, not the publication. The table for this sample lists tens of thousands of distinct CDR3 sequences; 9.9% of them were counted only once. The ten largest account for approximately 17% of the sample.

The source of the sample is a study of human T cells and chemical hapten exposure (dated by TCRdb to the early 2020s). Regarding the study in general: For sensitization, 2% DPC in acetone was applied to a roughly 2 cm by roughly 2 cm area of upper inner arm skin. Patients additionally received weekly therapeutic DPC doses to the scalp throughout the approximately 25-week study period. The libraries were sequenced as a pool, and the TCR yield per sample differed mostly because of small variations in library volumes within the pool. Patch testing on the upper back used Finn chambers containing 0.01% DPC, with scoring done after 6 days according to International Contact Dermatitis Research Group standards. Blood was sampled from patients pre-sensitization (week 0) and at 2, 6 and about 24 weeks after DPC sensitization. The study tracked peripheral blood TCR repertoire changes in vivo during primary and secondary sensitization to the hapten diphenylcyclopropenone (DPC) in alopecia patients. For TCR sequencing, blood came from 25 to 35 alopecia patients at anywhere from one to four time points (pre-sensitization, 2, 6 and 24 weeks). Most of the patients in the cohort were female, and the cohort covered alopecia areata with under or over 50% scalp involvement, alopecia totalis and alopecia universalis.

Results and caveats for the whole study, not just this receptor: The number of TCRs above 1 in 1000 frequency did not change with DPC sensitization; there was no evidence of global repertoire structure alterations. Repeated subsampling changed both the strength of the expansion versus patch-test correlation and the threshold at which that correlation became significant. Compared with pre-sensitization or healthy control sets, expanded TCRs formed significantly more large CDR3 similarity clusters, which is consistent with antigen-driven responses. Patch test score correlated positively with the number of PT1 expanded TCRs, reaching significance at thresholds 8, 16 and 32 but not at 4. Because all patients had alopecia, a presumed autoimmune disease, the immune response of the patients might differ from that of healthy individuals.

This sequence originates from a woman aged 40 to 49 with alopecia areata. Some clones in this sample may be carry-over from other donors' samples. This specimen consisted of whole blood, obtained in connection with sensitization to the hapten diphenylcyclopropenone (DPC). Here the chain combines TRBV3-1 and TRBJ2-2; the D gene remains uncertain. The CDR3 protein sequence reads: CASSPRFANTGELFF. The nucleotide sequence is TGTGCCAGCAGCCCCAGATTTGCGAACACCGGGGAGCTGTTTTTT.